A selection of T cell receptor beta chains follows, all from one sample in a study of spatial heterogeneity in lung cancer. Using its own MiXCR run on the 5' RACE reads, TCRdb lists one record per CDR3 protein. The repertoire holds some 39,000 distinct CDR3 sequences, with about 6.8% as singletons. Sequenced here: PBMCs, sampled at surgery. The origin of the receptors is a female donor with early-stage non-small cell lung cancer. CDR3s include the opening cysteine and the closing phenylalanine or tryptophan. The D gene is left open where the match is weak. Rows may omit the clone size; those that give it use once, few, many or a size class.

many | TRBJ2-6 | - | TRBV4-3 | CASSQDWASEGSGANVLTF | TGCGCCAGCAGCCAAGATTGGGCTAGCGAGGGTTCTGGGGCCAACGTCCTGACTTTC
- | TRBJ2-6 | - | TRBV5-1 | CASSSPPGWGAAGANVLTF | TGCGCCAGCAGCTCACCCCCCGGTTGGGGGGCGGCTGGGGCCAACGTCCTGACTTTC
few | TRBJ2-7 | - | TRBV5-1 | CASSFLSRDESEQYF | TGCGCCAGCAGCTTCTTATCCAGGGATGAATCCGAGCAGTACTTC
many | TRBJ2-1 | - | TRBV7-3 | CASSPSQIDEQFF | TGTGCCAGCAGCCCCTCCCAGATAGATGAGCAGTTCTTC
many | TRBJ2-1 | - | TRBV19 | CASSTQGFSYDEQFF | TGTGCCAGTAGTACTCAGGGGTTTAGCTACGATGAGCAGTTCTTC
- | TRBJ2-7 | TRBD2 | TRBV20-1 | CSAPGLGYNEQYF | TGCAGTGCCCCGGGACTAGGATACAACGAGCAGTACTTC
many | TRBJ1-1 | - | TRBV6-2/TRBV6-3 | CASSYWDTEAFF | TGTGCCAGCAGTTACTGGGACACTGAAGCTTTCTTT
many | TRBJ1-6 | - | TRBV5-1 | CASSPGDAGEPLHF | TGCGCCAGCAGCCCCGGGGACGCCGGAGAACCCCTCCACTTT
many | TRBJ2-3 | - | TRBV7-9 | CASSFAGRADTQYF | TGTGCCAGCAGCTTCGCAGGGCGTGCAGATACGCAGTATTTT
- | TRBJ2-2 | - | TRBV5-1 | CASNILGPGELFF | TGCGCCAGCAACATCTTGGGTCCCGGGGAGCTGTTTTTT
- | TRBJ2-7 | - | TRBV20-1 | CSARNRDKGTYEQYF | TGCAGTGCTAGAAACCGGGACAAGGGTACCTACGAGCAGTACTTC
few | TRBJ2-7 | - | TRBV6-2/TRBV6-3 | CASSPRRGASYEQYF | TGTGCCAGCAGCCCCAGGAGGGGAGCGTCCTACGAGCAGTACTTC
many | TRBJ2-7 | - | TRBV5-1 | CASSPAVSYEQYF | TGCGCCAGCAGCCCGGCGGTTTCCTACGAGCAGTACTTC
many | TRBJ1-5 | - | TRBV7-9 | CASSLARDGNQPQHF | TGTGCCAGCAGCTTAGCGCGGGACGGGAATCAGCCCCAGCATTTT
many | TRBJ2-7 | - | TRBV6-6 | CASSYPLRAGDEQYF | TGTGCCAGCAGTTACCCACTGAGGGCAGGGGACGAGCAGTACTTC
few | TRBJ2-2 | - | TRBV29-1 | CSVEVGWAGELFF | TGCAGCGTTGAAGTGGGATGGGCCGGGGAGCTGTTTTTT
many | TRBJ2-6 | - | TRBV5-1 | CASSYPGANVLTF | TGCGCCAGCAGCTACCCTGGGGCCAACGTCCTGACTTTC
- | TRBJ1-1 | - | TRBV6-5 | CASSLRTGGIGAFF | TGTGCCAGCAGCCTAAGGACGGGGGGTATCGGAGCTTTCTTT
many | TRBJ2-3 | - | TRBV7-9 | CASSPIPTDTQYF | TGTGCCAGCAGCCCCATCCCCACAGATACGCAGTATTTT
- | TRBJ2-2 | TRBD2 | TRBV4-3 | CASSQDGSGGGGAGELFF | TGCGCCAGCAGCCAAGATGGTAGCGGGGGTGGAGGCGCCGGGGAGCTGTTTTTT
many | TRBJ2-5 | - | TRBV12-3/TRBV12-4 | CASSFGSQETQYF | TGTGCCAGCAGTTTTGGGTCCCAAGAGACCCAGTACTTC
few | TRBJ1-5 | - | TRBV5-1 | CASSLMTDQPQHF | TGCGCCAGCAGCTTGATGACAGATCAGCCCCAGCATTTT
many | TRBJ2-2 | - | TRBV14 | CASSRPGRSSTGELFF | TGTGCCAGCAGCCGGCCTGGACGTTCGAGCACCGGGGAGCTGTTTTTT
few | TRBJ2-5 | - | TRBV29-1 | CSVQSQKYQETQYF | TGCAGCGTTCAATCCCAGAAGTACCAAGAGACCCAGTACTTC
few | TRBJ2-7 | - | TRBV3-1 | CASSRLGGHSYEQYF | TGTGCCAGCAGCCGCCTGGGGGGGCACTCCTACGAGCAGTACTTC
- | TRBJ2-5 | - | TRBV9 | CASSVAGNSGGRETQYF | TGTGCCAGCAGCGTGGCAGGGAACAGTGGGGGTAGAGAGACCCAGTACTTC
many | TRBJ1-1 | - | TRBV29-1 | CSSIRGNTEAFF | TGCAGCTCGATCCGGGGGAACACTGAAGCTTTCTTT
few | TRBJ1-1 | - | TRBV20-1 | CSASGRVTEAFF | TGCAGTGCTAGTGGCCGGGTCACTGAAGCTTTCTTT
many | TRBJ2-3 | - | TRBV20-1 | CSARVFPGTDTQYF | TGCAGTGCCCGGGTCTTTCCGGGCACAGATACGCAGTATTTT
many | TRBJ1-1 | TRBD1 | TRBV7-6 | CASSSQGVPEAFF | TGTGCCAGCAGCTCACAGGGGGTGCCTGAAGCTTTCTTT
- | TRBJ2-5 | TRBD2 | TRBV4-1 | CASSPSGAGGALGETQYF | TGCGCCAGCAGCCCCTCGGGGGCGGGGGGAGCCTTGGGAGAGACCCAGTACTTC
many | TRBJ1-1 | - | TRBV29-1 | CSLSQGRENTEAFF | TGCAGCCTCTCCCAGGGCAGGGAGAACACTGAAGCTTTCTTT
many | TRBJ1-4 | - | TRBV4-1 | CASSLRGSEEKLFF | TGCGCCAGCAGCCTCAGGGGTTCAGAGGAAAAACTGTTTTTT
few | TRBJ2-5 | TRBD2 | TRBV5-1 | CASRLAGGQETQYF | TGCGCCAGCAGGCTAGCGGGGGGGCAAGAGACCCAGTACTTC
few | TRBJ2-2 | - | TRBV4-3 | CASSQTDRNTGELFF | TGCGCCAGCAGCCAAACCGACAGGAACACCGGGGAGCTGTTTTTT
many | TRBJ1-2 | - | TRBV7-8 | CASSLAGTITYGYTF | TGTGCCAGCAGCTTAGCTGGGACAATCACGTATGGCTACACCTTC
few | TRBJ1-6 | - | TRBV27 | CASSWAGSNSPLHF | TGTGCCAGCAGTTGGGCAGGTTCGAATTCACCCCTCCACTTT
many | TRBJ2-7 | - | TRBV5-1 | CASSLVSTASYEQYF | TGCGCCAGCAGCTTGGTGTCGACCGCTTCCTACGAGCAGTACTTC
many | TRBJ2-6 | - | TRBV9 | CASSPPDLYGANVLTF | TGTGCCAGCAGCCCCCCGGACCTTTATGGGGCCAACGTCCTGACTTTC
- | TRBJ2-3 | TRBD1 | TRBV28 | CASSLRGQGEIF | TGTGCCAGCAGTTTAAGGGGGCAGGGGGAGATTTTT
many | TRBJ2-3 | TRBD2 | TRBV3-1 | CASSHPGLESFTDTQYF | TGTGCCAGCAGCCACCCGGGACTAGAGTCATTCACAGATACGCAGTATTTT
- | TRBJ2-2 | - | TRBV28 | CASSLGWTGELFF | TGTGCCAGCAGTTTAGGGTGGACCGGGGAGCTGTTTTTT
many | TRBJ2-3 | - | TRBV5-1 | CASTDPPGDTQYF | TGCGCCAGCACGGACCCTCCGGGAGATACGCAGTATTTT
many | TRBJ1-2 | - | TRBV3-1 | CASSQAHRVGYGYTF | TGTGCCAGCAGCCAAGCCCACAGGGTAGGCTATGGCTACACCTTC
many | TRBJ2-2 | TRBD1 | TRBV10-3 | CAISATGGTGELFF | TGTGCCATCAGTGCTACAGGGGGAACCGGGGAGCTGTTTTTT
many | TRBJ2-5 | TRBD2 | TRBV2 | CASNDAGGQETQYF | TGTGCCAGCAACGACGCGGGGGGCCAAGAGACCCAGTACTTC
- | TRBJ2-2 | TRBD2 | TRBV29-1 | CSVRGGGELFF | TGCAGCGTCCGCGGGGGCGGGGAGCTGTTTTTT
many | TRBJ2-3 | - | TRBV27 | CASGQREYTQYF | TGTGCCAGCGGCCAACGGGAGTATACGCAGTATTTT
many | TRBJ1-5 | - | TRBV23-1 | CASSALLQGGGNQPQHF | TGCGCCAGCAGTGCTCTGTTGCAGGGAGGAGGCAATCAGCCCCAGCATTTT
once | TRBJ2-1 | - | TRBV19 | CASRRQGSYNEQFF | TGTGCCAGCCGGAGGCAGGGCTCCTACAATGAGCAGTTCTTC
many | TRBJ2-3 | - | TRBV7-6 | CASSPILAPKQYF | TGTGCCAGCAGCCCCATTTTAGCCCCCAAGCAGTATTTT
many | TRBJ1-1 | - | TRBV18 | CASSPLISLAPGTEAFF | TGTGCCAGCTCACCATTAATTTCGCTGGCCCCAGGCACTGAAGCTTTCTTT
few | TRBJ2-1 | TRBD1 | TRBV28 | CASSYIDRGVNEQFF | TGTGCCAGCAGCTACATTGACAGGGGGGTGAATGAGCAGTTCTTC
many | TRBJ1-2 | - | TRBV4-2 | CASSQPANYGYTF | TGTGCCAGCAGCCAACCCGCTAACTATGGCTACACCTTC
few | TRBJ1-2 | - | TRBV7-2 | CASSFTPRVNYGYTF | TGTGCCAGCAGCTTTACCCCCAGGGTTAACTATGGCTACACCTTC